Described below is a single T cell receptor (beta chain) sequence and its context. It has no known antigen specificity. Base qualities are not provided; no much larger clone lies one nucleotide away. This sample stems from a study of radiation and T cells in renal cell carcinoma (dated by TCRdb to 2020 to 2021). As for the study more broadly: In total, about 51 samples underwent TCR beta sequencing: about 25 tumors plus 27 peripheral blood samples. Across all 53 samples, around 4,000,000 unique CDR3 nucleotide sequences encoding around 2.8 million unique CDR3 amino acid sequences were identified. The last blood draw occurred 4 weeks after radiation, at the same time as nephrectomy.

Following the manufacturer's recommendations, the immunoSEQ kit was used to generate TCR beta libraries from genomic DNA. For library preparation, a first multiplex PCR was performed with proprietary primers, followed by a second PCR in which unique barcodes were added, and bead cleanups were performed after each round. Each sample batch included a kit-provided positive control reaction and a negative control reaction. The final libraries underwent checking on an Agilent 4200 TapeStation D1000 ScreenTape, volumetric pooling, and quantification by qPCR. An Illumina NextSeq500 fitted with a MidOutput 150-cycle cartridge performed the sequencing, running 156 Read1 cycles and 15 Index1 cycles with the kit's custom primers. The pooled library was loaded at 0.8 to 1 pM, and about 19% PhiX control was spiked in. The authors' pipeline ran thus. Vendor-processed data were analyzed in R, and a clonotype was defined as all T cells sharing the same CDR3 nucleotide sequence. In the clone abundance analyses, frequencies in each sample were normalized to that sample's 10,000 most abundant clones. Public T cell clones, which averaged fewer than five per sample, were excluded before analysis. An abundance difference of at least 32-fold between compartments was the criterion for calling clonotypes tumor-enriched or baseline blood-enriched. A beta-binomial differential abundance model was used to identify clonotypes that were expanded or contracted between blood time points. Tumor-blood repertoire similarity was measured with the Baroni-Urbani and Buser coefficient, and groups were compared using two-tailed Wilcoxon tests in R. Imported from immuneACCESS, the table was reduced by TCRdb to in-frame sequences with V and J called. These copies leave out some clones; in studies compared against another copy, an unresolved V gene accounts for under half, and the cause of the remainder is not known. The V and J calls and clone size were taken over from that table, and D and trimming were inferred from the DNA. Recorded for this sample are 40,000 to 45,000 clones; around four fifths of them occurred a single time. In total, the top ten clones hold 25% to 30% of the sample.

The time point tag for this specimen amounts to: blood 4 weeks post-SBRT, at nephrectomy. The meaning of the sample's treatment or condition label: 15 Gy SBRT to primary tumor, nephrectomy 4 weeks later. Samples were obtained from a clinical trial, in which 15 Gy stereotactic body radiation therapy was delivered to primary renal cell carcinomas and nephrectomy was performed 4 weeks later. Serial peripheral blood from radiation-treated patients was sampled at baseline, 2 weeks and 4 weeks after SBRT to track tumor-enriched clonotypes. Every patient had renal cell carcinoma of clear cell pathology. The QIAamp DNA Blood Mini Kit (Qiagen) was used to prepare genomic DNA for TCR sequencing. Samples were included in the analyses only if all quality control checks were passed. Broader findings and caveats from the paper: Because no pretreatment tumor biopsies were available, whether clonotypes were present in the tumor at baseline could not be determined. In blood, the top tumor clonotypes increased between baseline and 2 weeks post-radiation and then shrank by 4 weeks, which suggests that tumor-resident clones expanded only transiently. Blood repertoire dynamics were not followed beyond 4 weeks after treatment. The single-armed trial design could not address effects of radiation dose or scheduling on the TCR repertoire.

This TCR was sampled from a woman in her 70s with renal cell carcinoma. Sequences were derived from blood, sampled from a patient whose treatment included radiotherapy and nephrectomy.

In nucleotide form, the sequence is TGTGCCAGCAGCCAAGAGGGTCAGGCGGGAGCCTACGAGCAGTACTTC. This codes for CASSQEGQAGAYEQYF. Here the chain combines TRBV4-2 and TRBJ2-7, and TRBD2 aligns with 7 junction nucleotides. At the junction V is shortened by 0 bases and J by 2 bases; bases outside the gene matches: 7. CDR1 LGHNA and CDR2 YNFKEQ were looked up in the germline V gene. The CDR3, cysteine through phenylalanine, is 16 amino acids long. CDR3 DNA only is kept here, 48 bases in frame from base 1.